This TCR beta chain comes out of a study of CD8+CD57+ T cells in acquired aplastic anemia (dated by TCRdb to between 2018 and 2020). For the wider study: DNA extracted from sorted CD4+ and CD8+ cells had a mean of about 3.2 ug, with a range of roughly 0.17 to 27.4 ug. An average of roughly 10 million reads for CD4+ cells and under 13 million reads for CD8+ cells was obtained from healthy donor samples.

What the research found in general, with its limitations: Fewer than 35 CD8+ CDR3 sequences were found to be shared between patients and controls, but these sequences appeared to be highly expressed in patients and within the immunodominant clones of the patients. No significant difference in CD8+ Simpson's diversity was found between patients and healthy controls (P=0.060).

To note about this clonotype: Its antigen specificity is not known. Base qualities are not at hand, and no much larger clone is one base apart.

Profiling of TCR beta VDJ combinations and CDR3 sequences used genomic DNA as the template. An Illumina HiSeq 2000 was used for TCR repertoire sequencing. Per the authors' processing: TRBV/TRBJ rearrangement plots, CDR3 size and DJ length profiles, and Simpson's diversity index were used to assess repertoires. The most abundant DNA sequence in the deep sequencing data was defined as the immunodominant clone. CDR3 amino acid sequences were checked for sharing across subjects and were also compared against the VDJdb database and published repertoires. TCRdb's own reprocessing of the public reads used fastp at Q25 and MiXCR and kept productive beta chains. For every CDR3 protein sequence, its rows merge into one entry that carries the most common genes and DNA. The V and J calls reflect TCRdb's pipeline rather than the authors' work. Counted in this sample were approximately 200,000 distinct CDR3 sequences; around 63% of them appeared once. The top ten clones comprise about 31% of the sample.

In this study, sorted CD4+ and CD8+ T cells from the blood of healthy subjects and of severe aplastic anemia patients had their TCR repertoires deep-sequenced. Ficoll-Paque density gradient centrifugation was used to isolate peripheral blood mononuclear cells. Before DNA extraction, CD4+ and CD8+ T cells were sorted with FACS or magnetic beads. V is pared back by 5 bases and J by 4 bases, with 6 bases lying between the germline termini. The CDR3 numbers 12 residues from cysteine through phenylalanine. CDR3 DNA is the only sequence kept; it has 36 bases, read in frame from the first base. Based on the germline V gene (reference sequence), the CDR1 and CDR2 sequences are LNHDA and SQIVND.

Specimen: sorted CD4+, CD8+, or CD8+CD57+ T cells (not recorded which) from PBMCs. This chain joins TRBV19 to TRBJ1-3, with the D gene too uncertain to name. The receptor was isolated from a human donor in good health. The CDR3 protein sequence reads: CASSPAGNTIYF. The nucleotide sequence reads as follows: TGTGCCAGTAGTCCCGCGGGAAACACCATATATTTT.